This T cell receptor (beta chain) was found in a study of T cell responses to AZD1222 COVID-19 vaccine (dated by TCRdb to about 2021). Background for the entire study: Because spike-specific TCR depth and breadth did not differ between the two schedules, AZD1222 recipients who got a second dose at roughly 4 weeks were pooled with those who got a second dose at roughly 12 weeks. A total of 230 to 250 trial participants underwent TCR sequencing, of whom under 220 had received two doses of AZD1222 and some 26 had received two doses of the MenACWY control vaccine. Trial participants were enrolled by age into subgroups of 18-55, 56-69 and 70-plus years, and around 140, 26 and 57 TCR-sequenced participants, respectively, were included in these subgroups. Paper-wide results and their limitations: Spike-specific TCR breadth and depth rose significantly after two AZD1222 doses compared with day 0 and with MenACWY recipients. Only five or six AZD1222 recipients were SARS-CoV-2 seropositive at baseline, limiting conclusions about previously exposed vaccinees. The vaccine-associated CD4 TCRs covered the entire spike protein, and the dominant responses fell in regions 160-218 and 743-854. Because no samples from the day 14 peak response were available, repertoires could be characterized only after the peak T cell response. The 56-69-year group was small, and its depth increase did not reach significance, likely because of low power. Epitopes outside the regions mutated in the B.1.351 and B.1.1.7 variants were reportedly recognized by nearly half of the unique spike-specific TCRs. Participants were mostly white British, with more females than males. The authors suggested clonal diversity may have been underestimated.

The CDR3 regions of human TCRbeta chains were subjected to immunosequencing. The original methods were these. TCRs in the repertoires were matched against a reference library of SARS-CoV-2-specific TCRs that had been generated with the MIRA antigen-specificity platform. Breadth was defined as the fraction of unique TCRs that were SARS-CoV-2-associated. Depth was defined as the fraction of total T cells that were SARS-CoV-2-associated. Using the MIRA data, every spike-specific TCR was mapped to the spike region that the TCR reacted to and assigned to either a CD4 or a CD8 class. Log10-transformed breadth and depth values were compared by one-way ANOVA with Sidak's multiple comparisons tests. Not all clones reach the TCRdb copy of this immuneACCESS table, which keeps in-frame sequences only. Checked studies attribute under half of the gap to unresolved V genes and leave the rest unexplained. V and J calls and clone size are copied from that table; D and trimming were computed from the DNA. The table for this sample lists 150,000 or so clones; more than 85% of them were counted only once. Roughly 9% of the sample rests with the top ten.

The junction shows trimming of 0 bases on V and 9 bases on J, plus 13 bases between the germline ends. The germline V gene supplies CDR1 SGDLS and CDR2 YYNGEE. The CDR3 sequence holds 14 residues, the cysteine and phenylalanine included. Only the CDR3 DNA stays, 42 bases, in frame from base 1. The sample's time point label is to be understood as: baseline before first vaccination. The vaccinee samples were drawn from two UK trials, COV001 and COV002, one of which was a single-blind randomized controlled phase 2/3 trial testing AZD1222 (ChAdOx1 nCoV-19) in healthy adults. For TCRbeta chain sequencing, PBMC samples from trial participants were taken at day 0 and at day 28 after the second dose. This clone was counted once. Its antigen is currently not known. No base quality values were provided; no much bigger clone lies one nucleotide off.

The chain is encoded by TRBV9 joined to TRBJ1-5; no D gene call is confident. Sequencing used peripheral blood, obtained on day 0 of AZD1222 vaccination. This receptor was obtained from an adult in good health. The nucleotide sequence reads TGTGCCAGCAGCGTAGCCCCCGGTATCTTGCCCCAGCATTTT. Translated, it reads CASSVAPGILPQHF.